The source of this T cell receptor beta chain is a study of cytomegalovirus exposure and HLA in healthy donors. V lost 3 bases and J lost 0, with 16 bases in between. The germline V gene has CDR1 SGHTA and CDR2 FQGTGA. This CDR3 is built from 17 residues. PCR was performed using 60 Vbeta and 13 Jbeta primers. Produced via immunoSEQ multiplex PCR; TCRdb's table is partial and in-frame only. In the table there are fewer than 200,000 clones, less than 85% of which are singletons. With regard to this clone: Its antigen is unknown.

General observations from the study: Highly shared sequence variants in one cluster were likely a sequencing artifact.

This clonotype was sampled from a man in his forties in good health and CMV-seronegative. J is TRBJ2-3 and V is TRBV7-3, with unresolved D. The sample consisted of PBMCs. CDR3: CASSLLGVESSTDTQYF. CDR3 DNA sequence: TGTGCCAGCAGCTTGTTGGGCGTAGAGTCTAGCACAGATACGCAGTATTTT. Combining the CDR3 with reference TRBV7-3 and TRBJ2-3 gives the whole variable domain GAGVSQTPSNKVTEKGKYVELRCDPISGHTALYWYRQSLGQGPEFLIYFQGTGAADDSGLPNDRFFAVRPEGSVSTLKIQRTERGDSAVYLCASSLLGVESSTDTQYFGPGTRLTVL.